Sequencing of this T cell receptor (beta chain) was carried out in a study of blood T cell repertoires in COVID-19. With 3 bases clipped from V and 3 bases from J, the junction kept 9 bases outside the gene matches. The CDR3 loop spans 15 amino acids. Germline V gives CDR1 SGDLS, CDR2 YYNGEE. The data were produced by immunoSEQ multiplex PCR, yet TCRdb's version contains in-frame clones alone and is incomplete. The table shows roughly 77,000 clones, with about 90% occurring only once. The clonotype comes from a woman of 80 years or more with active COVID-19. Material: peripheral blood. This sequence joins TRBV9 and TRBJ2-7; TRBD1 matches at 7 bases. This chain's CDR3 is CASSDRQGWDYEQYF. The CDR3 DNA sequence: TGTGCCAGCAGCGACCGACAGGGCTGGGACTACGAGCAGTACTTC.